The 14 T cell receptor beta chains given below trace back to one sample, sequenced in a study of blood T cell repertoires in COVID-19. Profiled with immunoSEQ multiplex PCR; TCRdb holds only in-frame clones, not every one. Among tens of thousands of clones listed, approximately 82% were seen once. What was sequenced was peripheral blood. These receptors were taken from a human donor in a cohort sampled during active COVID-19.

This clone was observed a few times. The chain couples TRBV12-3 or TRBV12-4 to TRBJ2-7; D is ambiguous. CDR3 length: 13 residues. V gave up 3 bases and J gave up 5 bases, with 11 bases separating them. The CDR3 loop reads CASSLRRSDEQYF. The DNA of the CDR3 is TGTGCCAGCAGTTTGAGGCGTTCCGACGAGCAGTACTTC.

This clone was counted a few times. This chain links TRBV27 with TRBJ1-6, with D unclear. From germline, CDR1 is MNHEY and CDR2 SMNVEV (reference sequence). This CDR3 is built from 12 residues. V was cut by 8 bases and J by 11 bases, with 13 bases left in between. The CDR3 sequence is CASGHRETPLHF. For the CDR3, the DNA is TGTGCCAGCGGCCATCGGGAAACACCCCTCCACTTT.

The gene calls are TRBV7-9 and TRBJ2-7; D not certain. CDR3 length: 18 amino acids. Trimming took off 1 base at V and 3 bases at J, with 22 bases between the two ends. Germline V gene sequence: CDR1 SEHNR, CDR2 FQNEAQ (reference sequence). CDR3 DNA sequence: TGTGCCAGCAGCTTAGACTTTGATTGGATTGGGCAGGACTACGAGCAGTACTTC. This sequence encodes CASSLDFDWIGQDYEQYF.

The chain has TRBV6-2 or TRBV6-3 and TRBJ2-7; no reliable D call. The V end lost 5 bases, the J end lost 6 bases, and 14 bases lay between the germline ends. The CDR3 is 13 amino acids. The germline V gene has CDR1 MNHEY and CDR2 SVGEGT. The CDR3 sequence is CASSVRPLVEQYF. CDR3 nucleotides: TGTGCCAGCAGTGTGAGGCCTCTGGTCGAGCAGTACTTC.

The chain combines TRBV28 with TRBJ1-2; 9 bases fit TRBD1. J was trimmed by 6 bases and V by 6 bases; bases with no gene match: 2. The CDR3 covers 12 residues. The germline V gene encodes CDR1 MDHEN and CDR2 SYDVKM. CDR3 in DNA: TGTGCCAGCAGAAGGACAGGGGATGGCTACACCTTC. Translating gives CASRRTGDGYTF.

The J gene is TRBJ2-3, the V gene TRBV29-1, with 10 bases identical to TRBD2. CDR1 is SQVTM, CDR2 ANQGSEA, per germline. V lost 6 bases, J lost 4 bases, and 7 bases stayed unmatched. The CDR3 length is 14 residues. The CDR3 loop is CSVKVAGGADTQYF. The CDR3 DNA follows: TGCAGCGTCAAGGTAGCGGGGGGCGCAGATACGCAGTATTTT.

This sequence joins TRBV24-1 and TRBJ1-2; D perhaps matches TRBD1 (6 bases). This CDR3 comprises 14 residues. Germline CDR1 reads KGHDR; CDR2 reads SFDVKD. Trimming took off 5 bases at V and 7 bases at J, with 16 bases between the two ends. The CDR3 nucleotides are TGTGCCACCAGTGGGACAGAGCGGTGGAGTGGCTACACCTTC. Residues: CATSGTERWSGYTF.

V and J are TRBV10-3 and TRBJ1-1, with D unclear. The CDR3 totals 14 residues. The germline CDR1 and CDR2 sequences are ENHRY and SYGVKD. Trimming took off 3 bases at V and 4 bases at J, with 12 bases between the two ends. The CDR3 DNA reads as TGTGCCATCAGTGATTCGGGGATCGGCACTGAAGCTTTCTTT. Translation gives CAISDSGIGTEAFF.

This clone has just a few counts. The rearrangement uses TRBV11-2 and TRBJ2-7, with 8 bases lining up with TRBD1. Germline values: CDR1 SGHAT, CDR2 FQNNGV. CDR3 length equals 14 residues. The V and J ends lost 4 bases and 0 bases, in that order; junction bases with no gene match: 2. The CDR3 region is CASSWGQASYEQYF. CDR3 DNA sequence: TGTGCCAGCAGCTGGGGACAGGCCTCCTACGAGCAGTACTTC. The entire variable domain, with the rest obtained from reference TRBV11-2 and TRBJ2-7, is as follows: EAGVAQSPRYKIIEKRQSVAFWCNPISGHATLYWYQQILGQGPKLLIQFQNNGVVDDSQLPKDRFSAERLKGVDSTLKIQPAKLEDSAVYLCASSWGQASYEQYFGPGTRLTVT.

CDR3 sequence: CASSERDTSYEQYF. In DNA, the CDR3 is TGTGCCAGTAGTGAACGGGACACAAGCTACGAGCAGTACTTC. This rearrangement joins TRBV19 to TRBJ2-7, with D maybe TRBD1 (6 bases). Trimming left V 5 bases short and J 3 bases short, with 14 bases between. Germline V lookup: CDR1 LNHDA, CDR2 SQIVND (reference sequence). The CDR3 has 14 residues.

This clone was recorded only once. The rearrangement uses TRBV6-6 and TRBJ2-3; D might be TRBD2 (6 bases). This CDR3 is 12 amino acids long. CDR1 is MNHNY, CDR2 SVGAGI, per germline (reference sequence). Between the trimmed V and J ends, which lost 6 bases and 13 bases, there was a span of 17 bases. For the CDR3, the DNA is TGTGCCAGCAGCACCGGGACTGCAATCGAGTATTTT. Protein product: CASSTGTAIEYF.

The gene calls are TRBV24-1 and TRBJ1-4; D gene uncertain. V was clipped by 2 bases and J by 0 bases, with 9 bases between them. Germline CDR1 KGHDR, CDR2 SFDVKD. This CDR3 is 16 amino acids long. CDR3 nucleotide sequence: TGTGCCACCAGTGATTCCGGGAGAGCAACTAATGAAAAACTGTTTTTT. It translates to CATSDSGRATNEKLFF.

This sequence joins TRBV6-1 and TRBJ2-4, with TRBD1 matching 7 bases. Germline trimming cut 2 bases from V and 0 bases from J; bases unmatched to any gene: 4. The CDR3 runs to 16 residues. Germline loops: CDR1 MNHNS, CDR2 SASEGT. The chain's CDR3 is CASSEPGQVAKNIQYF. In DNA form, the CDR3 reads TGTGCCAGCAGTGAACCCGGACAGGTAGCCAAAAACATTCAGTACTTC.

The genes are TRBV7-6 and TRBJ1-5; 10 nucleotides line up with TRBD1. J was trimmed by 7 bases and V by 1 base; bases with no gene match: 4. Germline loops: CDR1 SGHVS, CDR2 FNYEAQ. The CDR3 spans 15 residues. CDR3 DNA: TGTGCCAGCAGCTTAGGACAGGGGGCTGTACAGCCCCAGCATTTT. Protein: CASSLGQGAVQPQHF. Drawing the rest from reference TRBV7-6 and TRBJ1-5, the complete variable domain is GAGVSQSPRYKVTKRGQDVALRCDPISGHVSLYWYRQALGQGPEFLTYFNYEAQQDKSGLPNDRFSAERPEGSISTLTIQRTEQRDSAMYRCASSLGQGAVQPQHFGDGTRLSIL.